The 15 T cell receptor beta chains reported below all come from one sample, sequenced in a study of T cell responses to AZD1222 COVID-19 vaccine. Some clones are missing from TCRdb's copy, which holds only in-frame ones; the method was immunoSEQ multiplex PCR. The sample includes some 90,000 clones, approximately 88% of them seen just once. Here the sequenced sample was peripheral blood, taken 28 days after the second AZD1222 dose. These receptors came from an adult who received the AZD1222 COVID-19 vaccine.

This chain connects TRBV30 to TRBJ1-6; 10 nucleotides line up with TRBD1. Trimming at V came to 7 bases and at J to 10 bases, leaving 10 bases not matched to a gene. The CDR3 extends over 14 amino acids. Germline CDR1 is GTSNPN and CDR2 is SVGIG (reference sequence). The CDR3 bases are TGTGCCTCGGAACGGGACAGGGGCGCATCACCCCTCCACTTT. Its translation: CASERDRGASPLHF.

The rearrangement links TRBV3-1 (or the pseudogene TRBV3-2) to TRBJ2-1; 8 nucleotides line up with TRBD2. Trimming took 5 bases from V and 4 from J; bases not matched to a gene: 7. The CDR3 extends over 15 amino acids. Germline CDR1 reads LGHDT; CDR2 reads YNNKEL (reference sequence). CDR3 region: CASSKNSGGYNEQFF. The CDR3 DNA follows: TGTGCCAGCAGCAAAAACAGCGGGGGATACAATGAGCAGTTCTTC.

The chain is built from TRBV18 and TRBJ1-1; no clear D gene. Germline V CDR1 and CDR2: KGHSH, LQKENI. Trimming left V 1 base short and J 3 bases short, with 6 bases between. This CDR3 comprises 13 residues. CDR3 region: CASSPLGDTEAFF. The CDR3 nucleotides are TGTGCCAGCTCACCACTTGGGGACACTGAAGCTTTCTTT.

This CDR3 is CASSPGDRGYEQYF. CDR3 in DNA: TGCGCCAGCAGCCCCGGGGACAGGGGCTACGAGCAGTACTTC. The chain combines TRBV5-1 with TRBJ2-7; 10 nucleotides agree with TRBD1. CDR3 length: 14 amino acids. Losses at the gene ends were 4 bases for V and 3 bases for J; bases not matched to a gene: 4. Looked up from germline, CDR1 is SGHRS and CDR2 is YFSETQ. Looking up the rest from reference TRBV5-1 and TRBJ2-7 gives the full variable domain: KAGVTQTPRYLIKTRGQQVTLSCSPISGHRSVSWYQQTPGQGLQFLFEYFSETQRNKGNFPGRFSGRQFSNSRSEMNVSTLELGDSALYLCASSPGDRGYEQYFGPGTRLTVT.

The rearrangement joins TRBV15 to TRBJ2-6; tentatively, D is TRBD2 (5 bases). V was clipped by 0 bases and J by 0 bases, with 12 bases between them. The germline CDR1 and CDR2 sequences are LNHNV and YYDKDF (reference sequence). The CDR3 covers 18 residues. CDR3 nucleotides: TGTGCCACCAGCAGAGAAGGAGGCCCAATCTCTGGGGCCAACGTCCTGACTTTC. The encoded protein is CATSREGGPISGANVLTF. Using reference TRBV15 and TRBJ2-6 for the parts outside the CDR3, the full variable domain is DAMVIQNPRYQVTQFGKPVTLSCSQTLNHNVMYWYQQKSSQAPKLLFHYYDKDFNNEADTPDNFQSRRPNTSFCFLDIRSPGLGDTAMYLCATSREGGPISGANVLTFGAGSRLTVL.

The gene calls are TRBV6-5 and TRBJ1-4; D unclear. Trimming removed 7 bases from V and 10 bases from J, with 19 bases in between. This CDR3 region has 14 residues. Germline V CDR1 and CDR2: MNHEY, SVGAGI. The CDR3 sequence is CASNPGGEGGKLFF. Written as DNA, the CDR3 is TGTGCCAGCAACCCCGGCGGGGAGGGAGGAAAACTGTTTTTT.

V gene TRBV30 combines with J gene TRBJ1-2; no firm D call. Per germline, CDR1 GTSNPN and CDR2 SVGIG (reference sequence). Trimming removed 4 bases from V and 6 bases from J, with 18 bases in between. The CDR3 is made up of 14 amino acids. The CDR3 protein is CAWTTNTVGHGYTF. Here the CDR3 DNA reads TGTGCCTGGACGACGAACACCGTTGGCCATGGCTACACCTTC.

The J gene is TRBJ2-6, the V gene TRBV3-1 (or the pseudogene TRBV3-2); no clear D. Trimming pared 1 base from V and 4 bases from J, leaving 11 bases between. Germline V lookup: CDR1 LGHDT, CDR2 YNNKEL (reference sequence). The CDR3 is 16 residues long. The CDR3 is CASSQGAAGGANVLTF. For the CDR3, the DNA is TGTGCCAGCAGCCAAGGCGCTGCTGGAGGGGCCAACGTCCTGACTTTC.

The gene calls are TRBV5-1 and TRBJ2-5, with D possibly matching TRBD2 (6 bases). V shed 7 bases and J shed 2 bases, with 12 bases lying between them. Germline V gene data show CDR1 as SGHRS and CDR2 as YFSETQ. The CDR3 covers 13 residues. The CDR3 sequence is CASFRDFQETQYF. The CDR3 DNA sequence: TGCGCCAGCTTCCGGGACTTTCAAGAGACCCAGTACTTC. The variable domain in full, with the rest retrieved from reference TRBV5-1 and TRBJ2-5, is KAGVTQTPRYLIKTRGQQVTLSCSPISGHRSVSWYQQTPGQGLQFLFEYFSETQRNKGNFPGRFSGRQFSNSRSEMNVSTLELGDSALYLCASFRDFQETQYFGPGTRLLVL.

The V and J genes are TRBV3-1 (or the pseudogene TRBV3-2) and TRBJ2-7; no reliable D call. CDR1 is LGHDT, CDR2 YNNKEL, per germline (reference sequence). The CDR3 sequence is 11 residues long. Trimming removed 4 bases at V and 6 bases at J, with 7 bases between. CDR3 in DNA: TGTGCCAGCAGCCGCCTGGGCGAGCAGTACTTC. Amino acid sequence: CASSRLGEQYF.

The V and J genes are TRBV3-1 (or the pseudogene TRBV3-2) and TRBJ1-1; 9 nucleotides line up with TRBD1. The germline V gene has CDR1 LGHDT and CDR2 YNNKEL (reference sequence). This CDR3 comprises 14 residues. After removal of 4 bases from V and 4 bases from J, the junction contained 4 bases not matched to a gene. CDR3 coding DNA: TGTGCCAGCAGCCTTCGGGACAGGGTCACTGAAGCTTTCTTT. It specifies CASSLRDRVTEAFF.

V and J are TRBV15 and TRBJ1-2; D is ambiguous. Germline lookup yields CDR1 LNHNV and CDR2 YYDKDF (reference sequence). CDR3 length: 13 amino acids. Trimming pared 0 bases from V and 2 bases from J, leaving 4 bases between. Written as DNA, the CDR3 is TGTGCCACCAGCAGAGATGGGAACTATGGCTACACCTTC. This gives the protein CATSRDGNYGYTF.

The genes are TRBV5-1 and TRBJ2-7; unclear D gene. Looked up from germline, CDR1 is SGHRS and CDR2 is YFSETQ. Trimming removed 2 bases at V and 7 bases at J, with 19 bases between. The CDR3 loop spans 15 amino acids. CDR3 residues: CASSLKVVGAGEQYF. The DNA for the CDR3 is TGCGCCAGCAGCTTAAAGGTCGTGGGTGCTGGTGAGCAGTACTTC. The variable domain in full, with the rest retrieved from reference TRBV5-1 and TRBJ2-7, is KAGVTQTPRYLIKTRGQQVTLSCSPISGHRSVSWYQQTPGQGLQFLFEYFSETQRNKGNFPGRFSGRQFSNSRSEMNVSTLELGDSALYLCASSLKVVGAGEQYFGPGTRLTVT.

The count of this clone is one. CDR3 in amino acids: CASSVSPSQGAYEQYF. DNA for the CDR3: TGTGCCAGCAGCGTATCCCCCTCGCAGGGGGCCTACGAGCAGTACTTC. The V call is TRBV9, the J call TRBJ2-7; 7 bases agree with TRBD1. This CDR3 spans 16 amino acids. Germline lookup yields CDR1 SGDLS and CDR2 YYNGEE. V trimming: 1 base; J trimming: 2 bases; junction bases outside the gene matches: 9.

The V call is TRBV7-2, the J call TRBJ1-2; 11 bases are shared with TRBD1. Germline CDR1 SGHTA, CDR2 FQGNSA. The CDR3 runs 14 residues. V shed 4 bases and J 7 bases; nucleotides not matched to a gene: 5. DNA for the CDR3: TGTGCCAGCAGCTCCGGGACAGGGGGTATTGGCTACACCTTC. Translated, it gives CASSSGTGGIGYTF.